The rows below give T cell receptor beta chains drawn from one sample of a study of graft-versus-host responses after intestinal transplantation. Assay: immunoSEQ multiplex PCR; the TCRdb copy retains only in-frame clones and omits some. There are under 130,000 clones in the sample; roughly 93% occur only once, and under 1.5% lies in the top ten. Which antigens these TCRs recognize remains unknown. The sequences come from unstimulated CD8+ T cells sorted from spleen or lymph node cells, collected before intestinal transplant. The receptors derive from a human donor who received an intestinal transplant. Both conserved end residues are part of each CDR3. The D gene is left open where the match is weak. Not all rows give a size; the values are once, few, many and, for expanded clones, a class.

D gene,clone size,V gene,J gene,CDR3 protein,CDR3 DNA
-,-,TRBV7-9,TRBJ2-7,CASSNRADYEQYF,TGTGCCAGCAGCAATCGGGCCGACTACGAGCAGTACTTC
-,-,TRBV27,TRBJ1-1,CAPTGPRNTEAFF,TGCGCCCCCACAGGCCCTAGGAACACTGAAGCTTTCTTT
-,few,TRBV7-9,TRBJ1-1,CASSFTEAFF,TGTGCCAGCAGCTTCACTGAAGCTTTCTTT
-,once,TRBV11-2,TRBJ2-2,CASSEAGYNTGELFF,TGTGCCAGCAGCGAAGCAGGTTATAACACCGGGGAGCTGTTTTTT
TRBD2,-,TRBV6-1,TRBJ2-7,CASSEPGLAGATYEQYF,TGTGCCAGCAGTGAACCGGGACTAGCGGGGGCTACCTACGAGCAGTACTTC
-,-,TRBV9,TRBJ2-3,CASSVAVGAGAPTDTQYF,TGTGCCAGCAGCGTAGCGGTCGGGGCGGGGGCCCCCACAGATACGCAGTATTTT
-,-,TRBV5-4,TRBJ2-1,CASSLADAYNEQFF,TGTGCCAGCAGCTTAGCCGACGCCTACAATGAGCAGTTCTTC
-,-,TRBV27,TRBJ1-5,CASSATGLNQPQHF,TGTGCCAGCAGTGCCACAGGGCTAAATCAGCCCCAGCATTTT
-,-,TRBV4-1,TRBJ2-5,CASSQNQGKETQYF,TGCGCCAGCAGCCAAAACCAGGGAAAAGAGACCCAGTACTTC
-,-,TRBV6-5,TRBJ1-1,CASTSGTEAFF,TGTGCCAGCACTAGTGGCACTGAAGCTTTCTTT
-,-,TRBV5-5,TRBJ2-1,CASSQLSSYNEQFF,TGTGCCAGCAGCCAACTGAGCTCCTACAATGAGCAGTTCTTC
-,-,TRBV18,TRBJ2-3,CASSPPMTEGADTQYF,TGTGCCAGCTCACCACCCATGACAGAGGGGGCAGATACGCAGTATTTT
-,-,TRBV14,TRBJ2-1,CASSPPMGGYNEQFF,TGTGCCAGCAGCCCCCCAATGGGGGGCTACAATGAGCAGTTCTTC
-,-,TRBV19,TRBJ2-1,CASSYRPIYNEQFF,TGTGCCAGTAGTTACCGACCAATATACAATGAGCAGTTCTTC
TRBD2,-,TRBV6-1,TRBJ2-1,CASEGLAAYNEQFF,TGTGCCAGCGAGGGACTAGCGGCCTACAATGAGCAGTTCTTC
TRBD1,-,TRBV2,TRBJ2-2,CASKERRQGENTGELFF,TGTGCCAGCAAGGAGCGTCGACAGGGCGAGAACACCGGGGAGCTGTTTTTT
-,-,TRBV11-2,TRBJ1-1,CATLRGGPTEAFF,TGTGCCACTTTACGTGGGGGCCCCACTGAAGCTTTCTTT
-,-,TRBV2,TRBJ1-2,CARRGFDSNYGYTF,TGTGCCAGGAGAGGATTCGACAGCAACTATGGCTACACCTTC
TRBD1,-,TRBV10-3,TRBJ2-5,CATGDRGPGETQYF,TGTGCCACAGGGGACAGGGGGCCGGGAGAGACCCAGTACTTC
-,-,TRBV15,TRBJ1-1,CATSRDGGGLMNTEAFF,TGTGCCACCAGCAGAGATGGTGGGGGCCTCATGAACACTGAAGCTTTCTTT
-,-,TRBV2,TRBJ2-2,CASSEAWDTGELFF,TGTGCCAGCAGTGAAGCGTGGGACACCGGGGAGCTGTTTTTT
-,-,TRBV7-6,TRBJ2-1,CASSITGTPSSYNEQFF,TGTGCCAGCAGCATAACCGGGACCCCTAGCTCCTACAATGAGCAGTTCTTC
-,once,TRBV18,TRBJ1-3,CASSPPFPRREGSGNTIYF,TGTGCCAGCTCACCACCATTCCCCCGGCGGGAAGGCTCTGGAAACACCATATATTTT
-,-,TRBV6-1,TRBJ1-1,CASSEQGNTEAFF,TGTGCCAGCAGTGAACAGGGGAACACTGAAGCTTTCTTT
TRBD2,once,TRBV13,TRBJ2-1,CASSLGGAGIYNEQFF,TGTGCCAGCAGCTTAGGCGGAGCGGGGATCTACAATGAGCAGTTCTTC
TRBD2,-,TRBV11-2,TRBJ2-2,CASSLNSGGAGGELFF,TGTGCCAGCAGCTTAAACAGCGGGGGGGCTGGCGGGGAGCTGTTTTTT
TRBD2,-,TRBV4-1,TRBJ2-1,CASSPGLAGGLPLVRFYNEQFF,TGCGCCAGCAGCCCGGGGCTAGCGGGGGGCTTACCTCTAGTCCGCTTCTACAATGAGCAGTTCTTC
-,-,TRBV7-9,TRBJ2-1,CASSLGNEQFF,TGTGCCAGCAGCTTAGGCAATGAGCAGTTCTTC
-,-,TRBV14,TRBJ1-2,CASSQEPDGFYGYTF,TGTGCCAGCAGCCAAGAACCGGACGGATTCTATGGCTACACCTTC
-,-,TRBV27,TRBJ2-2,CASSPQVTGELFF,TGTGCCAGCAGTCCCCAGGTCACCGGGGAGCTGTTTTTT
TRBD2,-,TRBV5-6,TRBJ2-1,CASRGAGGANEQFF,TGTGCCAGCAGGGGGGCCGGGGGGGCGAATGAGCAGTTCTTC
-,-,TRBV2,TRBJ1-1,CASSEAVQDTEAFF,TGTGCCAGCAGTGAAGCGGTCCAGGACACTGAAGCTTTCTTT
-,-,TRBV7-3,TRBJ2-7,CAIDTPAYEQYF,TGTGCCATCGACACACCAGCCTACGAGCAGTACTTC
-,-,TRBV27,TRBJ2-1,CASKSSRPSSYNEQFF,TGTGCCAGCAAAAGCAGTAGGCCCAGCTCCTACAATGAGCAGTTCTTC
TRBD2,-,TRBV6-1,TRBJ2-7,CASSSWTSGGYEQYF,TGTGCCAGCAGCTCCTGGACTAGCGGGGGCTACGAGCAGTACTTC
-,-,TRBV7-9,TRBJ2-5,CASSEDAQETQYF,TGTGCCAGCAGTGAAGACGCCCAAGAGACCCAGTACTTC
-,-,TRBV15,TRBJ2-7,CATSTASVPGQRGWEQYF,TGTGCCACCAGCACCGCTTCGGTTCCGGGACAAAGGGGTTGGGAGCAGTACTTC
-,-,TRBV4-2,TRBJ1-1,CASSQDQVGDTEAFF,TGTGCCAGCAGCCAAGATCAGGTCGGGGACACTGAAGCTTTCTTT
-,once,TRBV7-2,TRBJ1-2,CASSLIMTTRTNYGYTF,TGTGCCAGCAGCCTTATTATGACAACAAGGACTAACTATGGCTACACCTTC
-,-,TRBV21-1,TRBJ1-2,CASQGPIQENCLWSYGYTF,TGTGCCAGCCAGGGCCCTATACAGGAGAATTGTTTGTGGAGCTATGGCTACACCTTC
TRBD2,-,TRBV4-1,TRBJ2-5,CASSQVPPLAGGQETQYF,TGCGCCAGCAGCCAAGTTCCCCCGCTAGCGGGGGGCCAAGAGACCCAGTACTTC
TRBD1,-,TRBV2,TRBJ2-1,CASRESGQPYNEQFF,TGTGCCAGCAGGGAATCGGGACAGCCTTACAATGAGCAGTTCTTC
TRBD2,few,TRBV27,TRBJ2-1,CASMILAASSYNEQFF,TGTGCCAGCATGATCCTAGCGGCTAGCTCCTACAATGAGCAGTTCTTC
TRBD2,-,TRBV15,TRBJ2-1,CATSRLAGDYNEQFF,TGTGCCACCAGCAGACTAGCGGGGGACTACAATGAGCAGTTCTTC
-,once,TRBV2,TRBJ2-5,CASSEMEAETQYF,TGTGCCAGCAGTGAGATGGAAGCGGAGACCCAGTACTTC
-,-,TRBV6-1,TRBJ1-2,CATRGGGHGYTF,TGTGCCACAAGAGGAGGGGGGCATGGCTACACCTTC
-,once,TRBV30,TRBJ1-1,CAWSVGTEAFF,TGTGCCTGGAGTGTGGGGACTGAAGCTTTCTTT
-,-,TRBV4-1,TRBJ1-1,CASSQDIGFEAFF,TGCGCCAGCAGCCAAGATATAGGGTTTGAAGCTTTCTTT
TRBD1,-,TRBV4-1,TRBJ1-2,CASSRTGTGDGYTF,TGCGCCAGCAGCCGAACCGGGACAGGGGATGGCTACACCTTC
TRBD1,-,TRBV7-9,TRBJ1-6,CASTKGGQLNSPLHF,TGTGCCAGCACCAAGGGGGGACAGCTGAATTCACCCCTCCACTTT
TRBD1,once,TRBV10-3,TRBJ2-7,CAISPGTGDYEQYF,TGTGCCATCAGTCCCGGGACAGGGGACTACGAGCAGTACTTC
-,-,TRBV13,TRBJ1-2,CASSSNLEDYGYTF,TGTGCCAGCAGCTCCAACCTGGAGGACTATGGCTACACCTTC
-,-,TRBV4-1,TRBJ1-5,CASSQVGRSNQPQHF,TGCGCCAGCAGCCAAGTAGGCCGTAGCAATCAGCCCCAGCATTTT
-,-,TRBV18,TRBJ2-6,CASSQTGGGTHSGANVLTF,TGTGCCAGCTCACAGACGGGAGGGGGCACCCACTCTGGGGCCAACGTCCTGACTTTC
TRBD1,-,TRBV10-2,TRBJ2-1,CASSQTFRDSLEFF,TGCGCCAGCAGTCAAACATTCCGGGACAGCTTAGAGTTCTTC
-,-,TRBV15,TRBJ2-7,CATSRGYEQYF,TGTGCCACCAGCAGAGGGTACGAGCAGTACTTC
-,-,TRBV4-2,TRBJ2-5,CASSQDRDLQETQYF,TGTGCCAGCAGCCAAGATCGGGACTTACAAGAGACCCAGTACTTC
-,-,TRBV5-8,TRBJ1-5,CASSLGVGGAWGNQPQHF,TGTGCCAGCAGCTTGGGAGTTGGCGGGGCCTGGGGCAATCAGCCCCAGCATTTT
-,-,TRBV7-8,TRBJ2-3,CASSLLKSTDTQYF,TGTGCCAGCAGCTTGTTAAAAAGCACAGATACGCAGTATTTT